A single sample gave rise to the 16 T cell receptor beta chains below, sequenced in a study of vaccination effects on CD4 cells after COVID-19. The table came from immunoSEQ multiplex PCR; TCRdb's copy has only in-frame clones and leaves some out. The sample holds fewer than 25,000 clones, around 67% seen once. No antigen has been assigned to these receptors. With the ViraFEST assay, the study expanded antigen-specific CD4+ T cells using viral peptide pools, then sequenced them. An approximately 10-day culture period preceded the isolation of CD4+ T cells. Vaccination of participants consisted of two doses of either the BNT162b2 or mRNA-1273 vaccine. The input for sequencing was CD4+ T cells from PBMCs cultured with SARS-CoV-2 spike peptides, taken after COVID-19 vaccination. Receptors were obtained from a human donor who received a COVID-19 vaccine.

This clone was counted only a few times. The gene calls are TRBV11-2 and TRBJ1-5; D possibly corresponds to TRBD1 (6 bases). The CDR3 runs to 14 residues. Trimming cost V 5 bases and J 8 bases, with 16 bases left between them. Germline-derived CDR1 and CDR2 are SGHAT and FQNNGV. Here the CDR3 DNA reads TGTGCCAGCAGCAAGACCGGAAACAGGGAGCCCCAGCATTTT. Amino acids: CASSKTGNREPQHF.

V usage is TRBV7-8 and J usage is TRBJ2-6; D is undetermined. From germline, CDR1 is SGHVS and CDR2 FQNEAQ. The V gene lost 6 bases and the J gene lost 0 bases, with 9 bases spanning the gap. The CDR3 extends over 15 amino acids. CDR3 amino acids: CASRESGSGANVLTF. The CDR3 DNA reads TGTGCCAGCAGGGAGAGTGGCTCTGGGGCCAACGTCCTGACTTTC.

The chain carries TRBV28 and TRBJ2-3; TRBD1 or TRBD2 may be the D gene (5 bases each). The ends were cut back, 6 bases at V and 2 bases at J, with 15 bases in the middle. The CDR3 has 15 amino acids. Germline CDR1 MDHEN, CDR2 SYDVKM. The CDR3: CASSPRDRSTDTQYF. The CDR3 DNA follows: TGTGCCAGCAGCCCACGGGACCGATCCACAGATACGCAGTATTTT.

This chain uses TRBV19 with TRBJ1-5; unclear D gene. Looked up from germline, CDR1 is LNHDA and CDR2 is SQIVND (reference sequence). The CDR3 runs 13 residues. V lost 4 bases, J lost 5 bases, and 9 bases lay in between. For the CDR3, the DNA is TGTGCCAGTAGTACCCAACCTCATCAGCCCCAGCATTTT. This gives the protein CASSTQPHQPQHF.

In its sample, this clone ranks as medium-sized. CDR3 sequence (DNA): TGTGCCAGCAGCGGAGGACAGGTGTTACACGGAAACACCATATATTTT. It translates to CASSGGQVLHGNTIYF. The gene calls are TRBV11-2 and TRBJ1-3; the match to TRBD1 covers 7 bases. After removal of 5 bases from V and 4 bases from J, the junction contained 11 bases not matched to a gene. The CDR3 extends over 16 amino acids. Germline lookup yields CDR1 SGHAT and CDR2 FQNNGV.

In this sample, this clone turned up a few times. The CDR3 is CASRQRGSSYEQYF. CDR3 DNA: TGCGCCAGCAGGCAGAGGGGGAGCTCCTACGAGCAGTACTTC. The chain recombines TRBV5-1 with TRBJ2-7; TRBD1 might be the D (6 bases). Germline V gives CDR1 SGHRS, CDR2 YFSETQ. V lost 5 bases and J 0 bases, leaving 12 bases between the germline ends. This CDR3 is built from 14 residues. The whole variable domain, filled in from reference TRBV5-1 and TRBJ2-7, reads KAGVTQTPRYLIKTRGQQVTLSCSPISGHRSVSWYQQTPGQGLQFLFEYFSETQRNKGNFPGRFSGRQFSNSRSEMNVSTLELGDSALYLCASRQRGSSYEQYFGPGTRLTVT.

This chain joins TRBV18 and TRBJ1-6; TRBD1 aligns across 10 bases. The germline V gene has CDR1 KGHSH and CDR2 LQKENI. This CDR3 is built from 15 residues. V trimming: 2 bases; J trimming: 11 bases; junction bases outside the gene matches: 6. Here the CDR3 DNA reads TGTGCCAGCTCACCAGGGGACAGGGGTTGGACACCCCTCCACTTT. It encodes CASSPGDRGWTPLHF.

This clone is labeled as medium-sized. V gene TRBV11-2 combines with J gene TRBJ2-3, with D maybe TRBD2 (6 bases). CDR1 is SGHAT, CDR2 FQNNGV, per germline. Trimming removed 2 bases at V and 1 base at J, with 16 bases between. The CDR3 loop spans 17 amino acids. The CDR3 DNA is TGTGCCAGCAGCTTACAATTCCCGCCGGGGGGCACAGATACGCAGTATTTT. Its protein is CASSLQFPPGGTDTQYF.

This chain connects TRBV4-1 to TRBJ1-2; TRBD1 might be the D (5 bases). V lost 2 bases and J 3 bases, leaving 10 bases between the germline ends. The CDR3 contains 14 residues. Per the germline V gene, CDR1 is MGHRA and CDR2 is YSYEKL. The CDR3: CASSQIQAYYGYTF. CDR3 nucleotides: TGCGCCAGCAGCCAAATACAGGCGTACTATGGCTACACCTTC.

The V call is TRBV7-7, the J call TRBJ2-5; tentative D call: TRBD1 (5 bases). The germline CDR1 and CDR2 sequences are SSHAT and FNYEAQ (reference sequence). V was clipped by 1 base and J by 0 bases, with 12 bases between them. The CDR3 extends over 16 amino acids. The CDR3 loop reads CASSLGRTLYQETQYF. For the CDR3, the DNA is TGTGCCAGCAGCTTAGGGCGGACACTGTACCAAGAGACCCAGTACTTC.

CDR3 sequence reads: CASSYFAGPEQYF. Written as DNA, the CDR3 is TGTGCCAGCAGTTACTTCGCAGGGCCCGAGCAGTACTTC. The V gene is TRBV6-2 or TRBV6-3, the J gene TRBJ2-7, with a possible D match to TRBD1 (5 bases). V was pared by 1 base and J by 6 bases, with 10 bases between. This CDR3 is built from 13 residues. Germline loops: CDR1 MNHEY, CDR2 SVGEGT.

This clone showed up just a few times. V and J are TRBV4-2 and TRBJ1-4; perhaps TRBD1 as D (5 bases). The V gene's germline CDR1 is LGHNA and CDR2 YNFKEQ. The CDR3 is 16 amino acids. With 0 bases removed from V and 0 bases from J, the gap between germline ends came to 8 bases. The CDR3 protein is CASSQDGGATNEKLFF. Here the CDR3 DNA reads TGTGCCAGCAGCCAAGATGGGGGGGCAACTAATGAAAAACTGTTTTTT.

The genes are TRBV6-5 and TRBJ2-3, with a tentative D call TRBD1 (6 bases). Looked up from germline, CDR1 is MNHEY and CDR2 is SVGAGI. Trimming removed 7 bases from V and 1 base from J, with 12 bases in between. The CDR3 loop spans 14 amino acids. The CDR3 reads CASNPRQGTDTQYF. The CDR3 region has the DNA TGTGCCAGCAACCCGAGACAGGGCACAGATACGCAGTATTTT.

The genes are TRBV6-6 and TRBJ1-1; D gene unclear. The germline V and J ends were trimmed by 6 bases and 5 bases, with 10 bases remaining between them. CDR1 is MNHNY and CDR2 is SVGAGI in the germline V gene (reference sequence). The CDR3 contains 12 residues. The CDR3 spells CASRNSGTEAFF. For the CDR3, the DNA is TGTGCCAGCAGAAACTCTGGGACTGAAGCTTTCTTT.

The chain joins TRBV5-6 to TRBJ1-3; the D gene is possibly TRBD1 (5 bases). The ends were cut back, 3 bases at V and 1 base at J, with 11 bases in the middle. The germline gives CDR1 SGHDT, CDR2 YYEEEE. This CDR3 contains 15 residues. CDR3: CASSSPTASGNTIYF. The CDR3 nucleotides are TGTGCCAGCAGCTCACCGACAGCATCTGGAAACACCATATATTTT.

This clone was seen a single time. This chain links TRBV19 with TRBJ1-1; TRBD1 is a possible D gene (5 bases). Germline CDR1 reads LNHDA; CDR2 reads SQIVND (reference sequence). The CDR3 extends over 12 amino acids. V was clipped by 3 bases and J by 10 bases, with 12 bases between them. For the CDR3, the DNA is TGTGCCAGTAGTATTTCCACAGGCACAGCTTTCTTT. This sequence encodes CASSISTGTAFF.